This T cell receptor (beta chain) is drawn from a study of shared clonotypes between healthy human individuals. Comment on this clone: The antigen is not known.

Donors, without exception, were Caucasian adults residing in Nashville, Tennessee. Germline V CDR1 and CDR2: PRHDT, FYEKMQ (reference sequence). The CDR3 is 15 residues long. Trimming removed 1 base at V and 1 base at J, with 9 bases between. The test was conducted at deep level. Only in-frame clones appear in the TCRdb table, and some are missing; sequencing was by immunoSEQ multiplex PCR. The sample gives about 770,000 clones, approximately 77% of which show up once; more than 1.5% is in the top ten. Notes on the study in general: What limited the represented genetic and exposure-history diversity was the small number of donors. Shared clonotypes across all four donors exceeded non-shared ones in generation probability.

Sequenced material: memory CD4+ T cells sorted from blood. Subset defined: CD45RA-negative fraction. The sequence was collected from a woman in her 30s in good health. This chain uses TRBV13 with TRBJ2-3, with D unresolved. The CDR3 sequence: CASSLDRHRTDTQYF. The DNA for the CDR3 is TGTGCCAGCAGCTTAGACCGACACCGCACAGATACGCAGTATTTT.